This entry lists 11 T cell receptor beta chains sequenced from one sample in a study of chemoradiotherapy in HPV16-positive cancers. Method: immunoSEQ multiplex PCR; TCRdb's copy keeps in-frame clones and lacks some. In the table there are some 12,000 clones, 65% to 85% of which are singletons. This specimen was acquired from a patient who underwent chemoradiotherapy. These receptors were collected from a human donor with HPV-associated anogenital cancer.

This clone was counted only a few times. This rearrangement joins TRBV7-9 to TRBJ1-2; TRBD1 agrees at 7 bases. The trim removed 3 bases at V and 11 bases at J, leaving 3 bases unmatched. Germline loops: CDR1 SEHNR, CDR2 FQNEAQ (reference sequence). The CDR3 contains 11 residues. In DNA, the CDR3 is TGTGCCAGCAGCTTGGGACAGTTATACACCTTC. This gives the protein CASSLGQLYTF.

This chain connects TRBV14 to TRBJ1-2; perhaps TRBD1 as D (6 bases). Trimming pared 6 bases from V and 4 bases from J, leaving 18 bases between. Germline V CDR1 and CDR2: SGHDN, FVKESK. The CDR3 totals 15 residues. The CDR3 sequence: CASRSDRITPYGYTF. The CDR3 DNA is TGTGCCAGCAGATCCGACAGGATTACCCCCTATGGCTACACCTTC. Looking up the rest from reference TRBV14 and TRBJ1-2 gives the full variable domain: EAGVTQFPSHSVIEKGQTVTLRCDPISGHDNLYWYRRVMGKEIKFLLHFVKESKQDESGMPNNRFLAERTGGTYSTLKVQPAELEDSGVYFCASRSDRITPYGYTFGSGTRLTVV.

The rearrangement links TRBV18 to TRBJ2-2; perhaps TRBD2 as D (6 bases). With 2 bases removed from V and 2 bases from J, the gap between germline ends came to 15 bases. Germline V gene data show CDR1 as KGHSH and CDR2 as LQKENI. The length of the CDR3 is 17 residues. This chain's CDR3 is CASSPDTGTGNTGELFF. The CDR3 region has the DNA TGTGCCAGCTCACCAGATACCGGGACTGGAAACACCGGGGAGCTGTTTTTT.

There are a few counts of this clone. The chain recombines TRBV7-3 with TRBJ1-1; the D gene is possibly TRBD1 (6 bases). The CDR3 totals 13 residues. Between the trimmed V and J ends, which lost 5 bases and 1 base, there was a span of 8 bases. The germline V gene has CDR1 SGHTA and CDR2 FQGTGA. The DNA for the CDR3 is TGTGCCAGCAGCCGGACAGCGAACACTGAAGCTTTCTTT. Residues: CASSRTANTEAFF.

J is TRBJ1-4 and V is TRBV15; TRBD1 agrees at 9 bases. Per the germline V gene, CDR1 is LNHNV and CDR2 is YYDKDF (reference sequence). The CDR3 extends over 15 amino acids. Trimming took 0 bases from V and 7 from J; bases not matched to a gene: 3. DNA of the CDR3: TGTGCCACCAGCAGAGACCAGGACAGGGGTGAAAAACTGTTTTTT. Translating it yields CATSRDQDRGEKLFF.

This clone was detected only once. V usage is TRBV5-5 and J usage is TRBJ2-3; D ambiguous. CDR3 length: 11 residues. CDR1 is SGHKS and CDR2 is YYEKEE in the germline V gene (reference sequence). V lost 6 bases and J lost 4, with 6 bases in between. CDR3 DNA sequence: TGTGCCAGCATCCTTGCAGATACGCAGTATTTT. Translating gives CASILADTQYF.

The CDR3 sequence: CASSPRGSEETQYF. In DNA, the CDR3 is TGTGCCAGCAGCCCTCGGGGTTCAGAAGAGACCCAGTACTTC. The V gene is TRBV7-6, the J gene TRBJ2-5; tentative D call: TRBD2 (5 bases). The CDR3 spans 14 residues. Trimming left V 5 bases short and J 3 bases short, with 13 bases between. Per germline, CDR1 SGHVS and CDR2 FNYEAQ.

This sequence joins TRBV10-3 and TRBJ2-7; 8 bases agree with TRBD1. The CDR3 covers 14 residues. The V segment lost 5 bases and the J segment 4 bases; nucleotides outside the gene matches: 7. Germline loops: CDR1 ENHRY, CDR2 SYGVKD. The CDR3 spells CAISLDRGGYEQYF. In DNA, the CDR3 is TGTGCCATCAGTTTAGACAGGGGCGGGTACGAGCAGTACTTC.

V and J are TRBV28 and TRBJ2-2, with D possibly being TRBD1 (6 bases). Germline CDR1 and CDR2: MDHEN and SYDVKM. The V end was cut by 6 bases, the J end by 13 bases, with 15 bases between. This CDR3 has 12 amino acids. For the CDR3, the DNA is TGTGCCAGCAGCGTATCGGACAGCAGGCTGTTTTTT. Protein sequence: CASSVSDSRLFF. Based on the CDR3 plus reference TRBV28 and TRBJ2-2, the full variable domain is DVKVTQSSRYLVKRTGEKVFLECVQDMDHENMFWYRQDPGLGLRLIYFSYDVKMKEKGDIPEGYSVSREKKERFSLILESASTNQTSMYLCASSVSDSRLFFGEGSRLTVL.

CDR3 sequence: CAWSVGPYNEQFF. The CDR3 nucleotides are TGTGCCTGGAGTGTGGGACCGTACAATGAGCAGTTCTTC. The J gene is TRBJ2-1, the V gene TRBV30, with D possibly called TRBD1 or TRBD2 (5 bases each). V lost 0 bases to trimming and J lost 4 bases, with 7 bases between them. Germline V gives CDR1 GTSNPN, CDR2 SVGIG (reference sequence). The CDR3 totals 13 residues.

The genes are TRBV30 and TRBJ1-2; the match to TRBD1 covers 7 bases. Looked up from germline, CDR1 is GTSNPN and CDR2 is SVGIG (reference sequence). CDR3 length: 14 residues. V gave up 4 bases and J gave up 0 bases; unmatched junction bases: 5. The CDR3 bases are TGTGCCTGGAATGCTGACAGGGCTAACTATGGCTACACCTTC. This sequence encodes CAWNADRANYGYTF. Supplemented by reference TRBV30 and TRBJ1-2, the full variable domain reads SQTIHQWPATLVQPVGSPLSLECTVEGTSNPNLYWYRQAAGRGLQLLFYSVGIGQISSEVPQNLSASRPQDRQFILSSKKLLLSDSGFYLCAWNADRANYGYTFGSGTRLTVV.